This T cell receptor beta chain was recorded in a study of T cell responses to AZD1222 COVID-19 vaccine. Comments on this clone: What it binds is unknown.

Study-level findings and limits: White British people made up most donors, females outnumbered males, and clonal diversity was possibly underestimated. CD4 TCRs linked to vaccination spanned spike, dominating at 160-218 and 743-854.

This CDR3 has 15 amino acids. Trimming removed 4 bases at V and 3 bases at J, with 13 bases between. Germline V gives CDR1 LGHDT, CDR2 YNNKEL (reference sequence). The data were produced by immunoSEQ multiplex PCR, yet TCRdb's version contains in-frame clones alone and is incomplete. The sample records 95,000 to 150,000 clones, roughly 93% being singletons. This chain uses TRBV3-1 (or the pseudogene TRBV3-2) with TRBJ1-5, with D perhaps TRBD1 (5 bases). This TCR derives from an adult in good health. Source: peripheral blood, taken on day 0 of AZD1222 vaccination. The CDR3 loop reads CASSPVRGANQPQHF. CDR3 bases: TGTGCCAGCAGCCCCGTGAGAGGGGCCAATCAGCCCCAGCATTTT.